This T cell receptor (beta chain) comes out of a study of Ad26.COV2.S vaccination and SARS-CoV-2 variants. Regarding the study as a whole: Placebo recipients had lower spike-specific TCR breadth than vaccine recipients.

Turning to this clone: The antigen is undetermined. The junction departs from the called germline gene at one end, perhaps through a read error.

Treatment of the sample: around 19 received Ad26.COV2.S at low or high dose, single or two shots; 5 received placebo; per-sample allocation not given. Collection of samples fell on day 63 after the first vaccine or placebo injection. An adult aged 18-55 years in Boston served as the donor. The protocol was immunoSEQ multiplex PCR, while the TCRdb copy is restricted to in-frame clones and leaves out a portion. The sample holds some 450,000 clones, roughly 87% seen once. This specimen was peripheral blood, taken in a trial of Ad26.COV2.S vaccine versus placebo. This TCR came from a person aged 18 to 65 who received the Ad26.COV2.S COVID-19 vaccine or a placebo.

CDR3 sequence (DNA): TGTGCCACCAGTAGAGGACTAGCAGCTAGCACAGATACGCAGTATTTT. It translates to CATSRGLAASTDTQYF. This chain joins TRBV15 and TRBJ2-3; 8 bases align to TRBD2. Germline V gene sequence: CDR1 LNHNV, CDR2 YYDKDF (reference sequence). The CDR3 is 16 residues long.